The 27 T cell receptor beta chains reported below all come from one sample, sequenced in a study of human T cells and chemical hapten exposure (dated by TCRdb to the early 2020s). The sample's time point label, in plain terms: patch test 1, 2 weeks after DPC sensitization. The treatment or condition label, read with the paper, signifies: therapeutic diphenylcyclopropenone sensitization with weekly scalp DPC. The method behind the library was RACE. Reads for this sample came from a NextSeq 500. The public reads were run again by TCRdb, first through fastp at Q25 and then through MiXCR, and only productive beta chains were kept. Here each entry gathers all rows of one CDR3 protein and keeps the most common genes and DNA. The sample table holds around 120,000 distinct CDR3 sequences, of which about 11% were seen once. 3.5% of the sample lies in the top ten. The sample was whole blood, taken in connection with sensitization to the hapten diphenylcyclopropenone (DPC). These receptor sequences come from a woman aged 35 to 49 with alopecia areata. Some clones in this sample may be carry-over from other donors' samples.

The chain joins TRBV25-1 to TRBJ2-7; D ambiguous. V lost 7 bases and J lost 2, with 6 bases in between. The CDR3 consists of 11 residues. Germline V gene lookup returns CDR1 MGHDK and CDR2 SYGVNS. The CDR3 sequence: CASMRTYEQYF. For the CDR3, the DNA is TGTGCCAGCATGCGAACCTACGAGCAGTACTTC.

This clonotype was recorded at least ten times. The chain couples TRBV30 to TRBJ2-7; TRBD1 or TRBD2 may be the D gene (5 bases each). V was pared by 0 bases and J by 4 bases, with 13 bases between. From germline, CDR1 is GTSNPN and CDR2 SVGIG (reference sequence). There are 14 residues in the CDR3. DNA of the CDR3: TGTGCCTGGAGTGTCCCAGGGTGGGGGTACGAGCAGTACTTC. It translates to CAWSVPGWGYEQYF.

J is TRBJ1-6 and V is TRBV29-1; 7 positions match TRBD1. The V and J ends lost 7 bases and 5 bases, in that order; junction bases with no gene match: 5. Germline CDR1 and CDR2: SQVTM and ANQGSEA. This CDR3 region has 13 residues. The CDR3 DNA is TGCAGCGCGGCCGGGACAGATAATTCACCCCTCCACTTT. Its protein product is CSAAGTDNSPLHF.

In its sample, this clonotype was seen many times. The chain is built from TRBV14 and TRBJ2-7, with D possibly matching TRBD1 (6 bases). Germline V CDR1 and CDR2: SGHDN, FVKESK. The CDR3 consists of 14 residues. Trimming stripped 6 bases from V and 4 bases from J, with 16 bases between. The CDR3 nucleotides read TGTGCCAGCAGTGGTTTGGGGGCTATTTACGAGCAGTACTTC. Translated, it gives CASSGLGAIYEQYF.

The chain employs TRBV12-3 or TRBV12-4 and TRBJ1-4; unclear D gene. Deletions cut 1 base from V and 8 bases from J, with 5 bases between. The CDR3 length is 12 residues. In DNA, the CDR3 is TGTGCCAGCAGTTTAGGCGAGGAAAAACTGTTTTTT. Translation: CASSLGEEKLFF.

The V call is TRBV5-1, the J call TRBJ1-3, with D unclear. CDR3 length: 17 residues. CDR1 is SGHRS, CDR2 YFSETQ, per germline. V lost 1 base and J lost 0, with 14 bases in between. The DNA for the CDR3 is TGCGCCAGCAGCTTGAGAACCCGAGCAGCCTCTGGAAACACCATATATTTT. This sequence encodes CASSLRTRAASGNTIYF.

In its sample, this clonotype was seen many times. This chain links TRBV4-3 with TRBJ2-1; TRBD2 agrees at 10 bases. Germline V gives CDR1 LGHNA, CDR2 YSLEER. V was clipped by 0 bases and J by 9 bases; unmatched bases: 8. The CDR3 is made up of 16 amino acids. DNA of the CDR3: TGCGCCAGCAGCCAAGATAAAGCGGGAGGGCGAAGTGAGCAGTTCTTC. This encodes CASSQDKAGGRSEQFF.

The CDR3 sequence is CSAPLGQGKVRGETQYF. The CDR3 bases are TGCAGTGCTCCTTTAGGACAGGGGAAAGTCCGAGGAGAGACCCAGTACTTC. The chain combines TRBV20-1 with TRBJ2-5; 9 bases map to TRBD1. From germline, CDR1 is DFQATT and CDR2 SNEGSKA (reference sequence). There are 17 residues in the CDR3. Germline trimming cut 5 bases from V and 4 bases from J; bases unmatched to any gene: 17.

This clonotype was recorded many times. The gene calls are TRBV14 and TRBJ1-6, with D hard to call. The CDR3 consists of 15 residues. Trimming took 2 bases from V and 7 from J, leaving 12 bases between them. From germline, CDR1 is SGHDN and CDR2 FVKESK. The CDR3 region is CASSQLPGQNSPLHF. CDR3 nucleotides: TGTGCCAGCAGCCAACTACCGGGCCAGAATTCACCCCTCCACTTT. Looking up the rest from reference TRBV14 and TRBJ1-6 gives the full variable domain: EAGVTQFPSHSVIEKGQTVTLRCDPISGHDNLYWYRRVMGKEIKFLLHFVKESKQDESGMPNNRFLAERTGGTYSTLKVQPAELEDSGVYFCASSQLPGQNSPLHFGNGTRLTVT.

This clonotype was observed a handful of times. The chain couples TRBV7-3 to TRBJ2-2; D gene uncertain. Germline CDR1 SGHTA, CDR2 FQGTGA. This CDR3 contains 15 residues. Trimming removed 5 bases at V and 4 bases at J, with 14 bases between. The CDR3 loop reads CASSLNGRSTGELFF. The CDR3 bases are TGTGCCAGCAGCCTCAACGGTCGGAGCACCGGGGAGCTGTTTTTT.

The genes are TRBV6-2 or TRBV6-3 and TRBJ2-5, with D possibly matching TRBD2 (5 bases). CDR3 length equals 15 residues. V shed 8 bases and J shed 0 bases, with 16 bases lying between them. Germline V lookup: CDR1 MNHEY, CDR2 SVGEGT. The CDR3, as DNA: TGTGCCAGCGCTACTCTAGAGAGGGACCAAGAGACCCAGTACTTC. It encodes CASATLERDQETQYF.

This chain connects TRBV5-1 to TRBJ2-1, with D possibly TRBD1 on 6 matching bases. Germline CDR1 SGHRS, CDR2 YFSETQ. The V gene lost 0 bases and the J gene lost 5 bases, with 15 bases spanning the gap. CDR3 length: 16 residues. The CDR3 bases are TGCGCCAGCAGCTTGGAAGGGGCAGGGGTCAACAATGAGCAGTTCTTC. The encoded protein is CASSLEGAGVNNEQFF.

CDR3 protein: CASSRIAGVSYNEQFF. For the CDR3, the DNA is TGTGCCAGCAGCCGAATAGCGGGAGTGTCCTACAATGAGCAGTTCTTC. The chain is built from TRBV7-9 and TRBJ2-1, with TRBD2 identical over 9 bases. The CDR3 has 16 residues. Germline-derived CDR1 and CDR2 are SEHNR and FQNEAQ (reference sequence). The V gene end was trimmed by 5 bases and the J gene end by 1 base; junction bases not matched to a gene: 6. The whole variable domain, filled in from reference TRBV7-9 and TRBJ2-1, reads DTGVSQNPRHKITKRGQNVTFRCDPISEHNRLYWYRQTLGQGPEFLTYFQNEAQLEKSRLLSDRFSAERPKGSFSTLEIQRTEQGDSAMYLCASSRIAGVSYNEQFFGPGTRLTVL.

In DNA, the CDR3 is TGTGCCAGCGGCAAGAGGCCTGGAAACACCATATATTTT. The encoded protein is CASGKRPGNTIYF. J is TRBJ1-3 and V is TRBV9; no clear D. Deletions cut 7 bases from V and 2 bases from J, with 10 bases between. Germline V CDR1 and CDR2: SGDLS, YYNGEE. The CDR3 contains 13 residues.

This clonotype was detected many times. The genes are TRBV29-1 and TRBJ1-2; 7 bases match TRBD1. V was clipped by 7 bases and J by 5 bases; unmatched bases: 7. The CDR3 extends over 12 amino acids. CDR1 SQVTM and CDR2 ANQGSEA come from the germline V gene. CDR3 in DNA: TGCAGCGCCGCTGGGACAGTGTATGGCTACACCTTC. Translation: CSAAGTVYGYTF.

The sample holds many counts of this clonotype. The rearrangement links TRBV6-6 to TRBJ2-7; 7 bases agree with TRBD1. The germline V gene encodes CDR1 MNHNY and CDR2 SVGAGI (reference sequence). Trimming removed 5 bases from V and 5 bases from J; junction bases left unmatched: 12. This CDR3 is 15 amino acids long. The CDR3 loop reads CASSLTPQTGNEQYF. CDR3 DNA: TGTGCCAGCAGTCTCACACCGCAGACAGGGAACGAGCAGTACTTC.

Ten or more counts support this clonotype. The chain couples TRBV6-5 to TRBJ1-2; D not resolved. CDR3 length equals 14 residues. The germline V gene encodes CDR1 MNHEY and CDR2 SVGAGI. V was clipped by 5 bases and J by 0 bases, with 10 bases between them. As DNA, the CDR3 is TGTGCCAGCAGTCCAGTAGGCCCTAACTATGGCTACACCTTC. It is translated as CASSPVGPNYGYTF.

The table lists this clonotype with a few counts. The chain uses TRBV7-6 and TRBJ1-1; D is perhaps TRBD1 (6 bases). Germline values: CDR1 SGHVS, CDR2 FNYEAQ. Trimming left V 3 bases short and J 3 bases short, with 8 bases between. This CDR3 comprises 13 residues. CDR3 DNA: TGTGCCAGCAGCTTCGCAGGGGACACTGAAGCTTTCTTT. Protein product: CASSFAGDTEAFF.

This clonotype was observed many times. The chain is built from TRBV7-2 and TRBJ1-6; D not resolved. Trimming took 5 bases from V and 8 from J, leaving 10 bases between them. Germline CDR1 and CDR2: SGHTA and FQGNSA. The CDR3 length is 13 residues. CDR3 sequence reads: CASSPTRDSPLHF. The CDR3 coding sequence is TGTGCCAGCAGCCCGACCCGGGATTCACCCCTCCACTTT.

This clonotype has more than one count but fewer than ten. V gene TRBV20-1 combines with J gene TRBJ1-2; no clear D. Germline-derived CDR1 and CDR2 are DFQATT and SNEGSKA (reference sequence). This CDR3 is built from 12 residues. The V end was cut by 2 bases, the J end by 4 bases, with 8 bases between. The CDR3 loop is CSARSTLYGYTF. CDR3 nucleotides: TGCAGTGCTAGATCCACCCTCTATGGCTACACCTTC.

In regard to this clonotype: The CDR3 does not end in the conserved phenylalanine or tryptophan, so this is likely a read error. This sequence joins TRBV27 and TRBJ1-1, with no clear D. The CDR3 covers 14 residues. Trimming left V 1 base short and J 2 bases short, with 8 bases between. Germline loops: CDR1 MNHEY, CDR2 SMNVEV (reference sequence). CDR3 coding DNA: TGTGCCAGCAGTTTATTAGGGATAAACACTGAAGCTTTCCTT. This sequence encodes CASSLLGINTEAFL.

The table lists this clonotype with many counts. The rearrangement uses TRBV25-1 and TRBJ2-2; TRBD1 or TRBD2 may be the D gene (5 bases each). Per germline, CDR1 MGHDK and CDR2 SYGVNS. V lost 5 bases, J lost 5 bases, and 15 bases lay in between. The CDR3 length is 15 residues. This chain's CDR3 is CASSPRWGRTGELFF. CDR3 nucleotide sequence: TGTGCCAGCAGTCCTAGGTGGGGACGAACCGGGGAGCTGTTTTTT.

The gene calls are TRBV3-1 and TRBJ2-1, with a possible D match to TRBD1 (6 bases). CDR1 and CDR2 (germline): LGHDT, YNNKEL (reference sequence). Trimming left V 2 bases short and J 1 base short, with 15 bases between. CDR3 length: 17 residues. The CDR3 spells CASSQRPIGTSYNEQFF. In DNA, the CDR3 is TGTGCCAGCAGCCAACGCCCTATCGGGACATCCTACAATGAGCAGTTCTTC.

This clonotype was detected a few times. V and J are TRBV7-9 and TRBJ2-3; no firm D call. V lost 3 bases and J 2 bases, leaving 12 bases between the germline ends. CDR1 is SEHNR and CDR2 is FQNEAQ in the germline V gene (reference sequence). The CDR3 is 15 residues long. The CDR3 here is CASSLGGFNTDTQYF. The CDR3 DNA follows: TGTGCCAGCAGCTTGGGCGGATTCAACACAGATACGCAGTATTTT.

This clonotype has ten or more counts. The chain joins TRBV7-2 to TRBJ2-3; 7 nucleotides line up with TRBD2. Germline loops: CDR1 SGHTA, CDR2 FQGNSA. The CDR3 runs to 15 residues. Trimming took 5 bases from V and 3 from J; bases not matched to a gene: 8. The CDR3 is CASSPSVGGTDTQYF. The CDR3 coding sequence is TGTGCCAGCAGCCCCAGTGTGGGGGGGACAGATACGCAGTATTTT.

This clonotype was detected ten times or more. The chain recombines TRBV20-1 with TRBJ2-1; TRBD2 might be the D (6 bases). There are 12 residues in the CDR3. Trimming took off 3 bases at V and 10 bases at J, with 13 bases between the two ends. The germline gives CDR1 DFQATT, CDR2 SNEGSKA (reference sequence). The CDR3 sequence: CSARSGPREQFF. The CDR3 nucleotides are TGCAGTGCTAGGAGCGGGCCGCGGGAGCAGTTCTTC.

In its sample, this clonotype was seen many times. The chain employs TRBV12-3 or TRBV12-4 and TRBJ2-7; TRBD2 matches 13 bases. The CDR3 has 16 residues. The ends lost 5 bases at V and 3 bases at J; junction bases unmatched: 7. The CDR3 is CASSRTSGGSFYEQYF. The CDR3 region has the DNA TGTGCCAGCAGTAGGACTAGCGGGGGCTCTTTCTACGAGCAGTACTTC.